This TCR beta chain was found in a study of cytomegalovirus exposure and HLA in healthy donors. The study's findings and limits: The presence/absence work took it that sequencing depth was about the same across donors.

The ends lost 3 bases at V and 5 bases at J; junction bases unmatched: 8. This CDR3 comprises 15 residues. Germline loops: CDR1 LNHDA, CDR2 SQIVND (reference sequence). The donors were healthy bone marrow donors. As for this clone: As yet, its antigen is unknown.

It was with 60 Vbeta and 13 Jbeta primers that the PCR ran. Source study methods: In a later analysis, around 10 million of 65 million to 90 million unique beta chains occurred in at least two donors. The method was immunoSEQ multiplex PCR; TCRdb's version includes in-frame clones alone and lacks a portion of them. V and J calls and clone size are those listed in that table; D and trimming were worked out from the DNA. This sample has approximately 150,000 clones, with around 83% found just once. The sequence was collected from a man aged 50 to 59 in good health and CMV-seropositive. The rearrangement joins TRBV19 to TRBJ2-5; the match to TRBD1 covers 8 bases. The sequenced sample consisted of PBMCs. CDR3: CASSIQTGVFETQYF. CDR3 sequence (DNA): TGTGCCAGTAGTATCCAGACAGGGGTTTTCGAGACCCAGTACTTC.